Detailed here is one TCR beta chain. Its specificity is unknown. The data were obtained in a study of cytomegalovirus exposure and HLA in healthy donors. Study-wide results and limits: An assumption of roughly uniform sequencing depth across donors underlay the presence/absence analyses.

PCR amplification relied on 60 Vbeta primers (plus 13 Jbeta primers). The assay was immunoSEQ multiplex PCR, and TCRdb's table has in-frame clones only and misses some. The sample has more than 90,000 clones; 65% are singletons. The germline CDR1 and CDR2 sequences are SGHNT and YYREEE (reference sequence). The CDR3 consists of 13 residues. Losses at the gene ends were 2 bases for V and 3 bases for J; bases not matched to a gene: 1. This sequence joins TRBV5-4 and TRBJ1-1; 7 bases match TRBD1. The receptor was derived from a boy younger than 18 in good health and CMV-seropositive. Sequencing was carried out using PBMCs. The CDR3 region is CASSLGTDTEAFF. CDR3 DNA: TGTGCCAGCAGCTTAGGGACAGACACTGAAGCTTTCTTT.